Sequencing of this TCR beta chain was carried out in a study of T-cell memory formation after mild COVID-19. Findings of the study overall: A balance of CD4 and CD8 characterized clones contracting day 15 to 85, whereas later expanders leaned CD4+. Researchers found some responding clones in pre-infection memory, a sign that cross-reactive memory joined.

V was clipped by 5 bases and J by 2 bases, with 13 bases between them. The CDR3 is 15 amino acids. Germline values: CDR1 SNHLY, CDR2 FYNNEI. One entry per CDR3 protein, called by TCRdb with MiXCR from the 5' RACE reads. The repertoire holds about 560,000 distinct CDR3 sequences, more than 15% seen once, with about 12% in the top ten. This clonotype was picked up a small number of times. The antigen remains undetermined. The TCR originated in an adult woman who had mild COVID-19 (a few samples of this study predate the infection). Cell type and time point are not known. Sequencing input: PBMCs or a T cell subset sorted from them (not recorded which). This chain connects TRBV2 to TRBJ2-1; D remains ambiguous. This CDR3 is CASSSPAETYNEQFF. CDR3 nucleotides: TGTGCCAGCAGTTCCCCGGCCGAGACCTACAATGAGCAGTTCTTC.